The T cell receptor beta chain described here comes from a study of shared clonotypes between healthy human individuals. Study conclusions and caveats: An expected dependence of interdonor clonotype sharing on sequencing depth was noted.

About this clone itself: The target antigen is unknown.

In the study's own analysis: Without quality scores, immunoSEQ junctional reads could not be filtered like full-length reads. Clones were read by immunoSEQ multiplex PCR, and TCRdb kept only the in-frame ones, dropping some. V and J calls and clone size are those listed in that table; D and trimming were worked out from the DNA. The sample has over 2 million clones; roughly 94% are singletons. Both subsets, CD45RA+ naive and CD45RA-negative memory, were split from the CD4+ cells. The sequence was obtained from a man younger than 30 in good health. Sequenced: naive CD4+ T cells sorted from blood. Regarding subset: CD45RA+ positively selected.

The CDR3 sequence is CARGSKENIQYF. The DNA of the CDR3 is TGTGCCCGCGGGAGTAAGGAAAACATTCAGTACTTC. The chain joins TRBV30 to TRBJ2-4, with 7 bases aligning to TRBD2. CDR1 and CDR2 from the germline V gene are GTSNPN and SVGIG (reference sequence). V was pared by 8 bases and J by 5 bases, with 6 bases of the junction left unmatched. The CDR3 runs 12 residues.